The 26 T cell receptor beta chains below were found in one sample sequenced in a study of blood T cell repertoires in COVID-19. Measured with immunoSEQ multiplex PCR; TCRdb has only the in-frame clones, and not every one. The sample lists around 100,000 clones, roughly 92% occurring once. What was sequenced was peripheral blood. The receptors originated from a man between 65 and 85 years old with acute or convalescent COVID-19.

This chain joins TRBV18 and TRBJ2-3, with a weak D call TRBD2 (6 bases). CDR1 KGHSH and CDR2 LQKENI come from the germline V gene. The CDR3 spans 15 residues. V shed 3 bases and J shed 2 bases, with 12 bases lying between them. The CDR3 sequence: CASSPNSGDTDTQYF. Here the CDR3 DNA reads TGTGCCAGCTCACCGAATAGCGGAGACACAGATACGCAGTATTTT.

The CDR3 sequence: CASSLGTSGAGELFF. CDR3 coding DNA: TGTGCCAGCAGCTTAGGGACTAGCGGAGCCGGGGAGCTGTTTTTT. The chain has TRBV11-3 and TRBJ2-2; TRBD2 matches 10 bases. The germline V gene has CDR1 SGHNT and CDR2 YENEEA. The CDR3 extends over 15 amino acids. The V and J ends lost 1 base and 6 bases, in that order; junction bases with no gene match: 2.

This clone was seen only once. The CDR3 here is CASSFGTGHNSPLHF. The DNA for the CDR3 is TGTGCCAGCAGCTTCGGGACAGGACATAATTCACCCCTCCACTTT. The chain recombines TRBV7-9 with TRBJ1-6; 8 bases line up with TRBD1. The V gene's germline CDR1 is SEHNR and CDR2 FQNEAQ (reference sequence). The ends lost 3 bases at V and 5 bases at J; junction bases unmatched: 3. This CDR3 has 15 residues.

V and J are TRBV12-5 and TRBJ2-7; 8 bases are shared with TRBD2. Germline CDR1 is LGHNT and CDR2 is FRNRAP. Germline trimming cut 5 bases from V and 0 bases from J; bases unmatched to any gene: 12. The CDR3 has 17 amino acids. The CDR3 loop is CASGLQGLAGNSYEQYF. The CDR3 DNA reads as TGTGCTAGTGGTCTCCAGGGGCTAGCGGGTAACTCCTACGAGCAGTACTTC.

V is TRBV11-3 and J is TRBJ1-2; D is uncertain. Germline V lookup: CDR1 SGHNT, CDR2 YENEEA. With 5 bases removed from V and 4 bases from J, the gap between germline ends came to 11 bases. This CDR3 comprises 13 residues. The CDR3 reads CASSPREGYGYTF. The CDR3 DNA reads as TGTGCCAGCAGCCCCAGAGAGGGCTATGGCTACACCTTC.

J is TRBJ1-1 and V is TRBV6-5, with a tentative D call TRBD1 (6 bases). V lost 2 bases and J lost 2, with 12 bases in between. The CDR3 sequence is 15 residues long. Germline CDR1 reads MNHEY; CDR2 reads SVGAGI. The CDR3 DNA reads as TGTGCCAGCAGTTACGCACAGGGCTCCAACACTGAAGCTTTCTTT. Protein: CASSYAQGSNTEAFF.

This clone appeared a single time. V and J are TRBV5-5 and TRBJ2-5; maybe TRBD2 (7 bases). V gave up 3 bases and J gave up 1 base, with 19 bases separating them. This CDR3 has 17 residues. Germline loops: CDR1 SGHKS, CDR2 YYEKEE (reference sequence). Written as DNA, the CDR3 is TGTGCCAGCAGCTGGGGCGGGGGCTACCTGGCCCAAGAGACCCAGTACTTC. It is translated as CASSWGGGYLAQETQYF.

The chain couples TRBV30 to TRBJ1-6; TRBD1 matches at 8 bases. CDR1 and CDR2 from the germline V gene are GTSNPN and SVGIG (reference sequence). The CDR3 has 13 amino acids. V trimming: 8 bases; J trimming: 10 bases; junction bases outside the gene matches: 10. Here the CDR3 reads CAIDRGGFSPLHF. As DNA, the CDR3 is TGTGCCATAGACAGGGGCGGCTTCTCACCCCTCCACTTT.

The chain has TRBV30 and TRBJ2-7; a weak D match, TRBD1 (5 bases). Germline V gives CDR1 GTSNPN, CDR2 SVGIG (reference sequence). V was clipped by 4 bases and J by 2 bases, with 15 bases between them. CDR3 length: 14 amino acids. DNA of the CDR3: TGTGCCTGGATAGGGGCAGCTTTTACCTACGAGCAGTACTTC. Translating it yields CAWIGAAFTYEQYF.

The chain has TRBV3-1 (or the pseudogene TRBV3-2) and TRBJ1-2; the match to TRBD1 covers 7 bases. Looked up from germline, CDR1 is LGHDT and CDR2 is YNNKEL (reference sequence). Losses at the gene ends were 2 bases for V and 7 bases for J; bases not matched to a gene: 4. This CDR3 has 13 residues. The CDR3 nucleotides read TGTGCCAGCAGCCAACAGGGGGGCGGTGGCTACACCTTC. Its protein is CASSQQGGGGYTF.

The V call is TRBV5-1, the J call TRBJ1-4; 7 bases are a match to TRBD1. The ends lost 4 bases at V and 7 bases at J; junction bases unmatched: 13. The CDR3 is 16 residues long. Germline values: CDR1 SGHRS, CDR2 YFSETQ. The CDR3 here is CASSPTPGGQGEKLFF. CDR3 in DNA: TGCGCCAGCAGCCCAACACCAGGGGGACAAGGTGAAAAACTGTTTTTT.

The genes are TRBV30 and TRBJ1-6; D is ambiguous. The V gene's germline CDR1 is GTSNPN and CDR2 SVGIG (reference sequence). The CDR3 totals 13 residues. Trimming removed 2 bases at V and 7 bases at J, with 9 bases between. The CDR3 reads CAWSLGRNSPLHF. The CDR3, as DNA: TGTGCCTGGAGTTTGGGCAGAAATTCACCCCTCCACTTT.

The chain has TRBV28 and TRBJ2-1; tentative D call: TRBD2 (7 bases). Germline CDR1 reads MDHEN; CDR2 reads SYDVKM. CDR3 length: 15 residues. V lost 7 bases to trimming and J lost 6 bases, with 19 bases between them. The CDR3 reads CASTFGGLRGNEQFF. The CDR3 DNA reads TGTGCCAGCACCTTCGGGGGGCTCCGTGGCAATGAGCAGTTCTTC.

This chain joins TRBV21-1 and TRBJ2-7; the D segment call TRBD2 is taken from the table without a DNA check. TRBV21-1 constitutes a pseudogene. The CDR3 contains 9 residues. The CDR3 DNA follows: TGTGCCAGCGAAGCCGAGCAGTACTTC. This sequence encodes CASEAEQYF.

This clone was observed once. This chain joins TRBV18 and TRBJ2-7; D is possibly TRBD2 (6 bases). The CDR3 is 14 amino acids. V was clipped by 6 bases and J by 5 bases, with 17 bases between them. The germline V gene has CDR1 KGHSH and CDR2 LQKENI. The CDR3 loop is CASSSMAGNNEQYF. The CDR3 DNA follows: TGTGCCAGCTCCTCAATGGCGGGGAACAACGAGCAGTACTTC.

Here the CDR3 reads CASSQVGLGGYGYEQYF. The CDR3 DNA follows: TGTGCCAGCAGCCAAGTTGGGTTAGGGGGCTACGGTTACGAGCAGTACTTC. The chain carries TRBV4-2 and TRBJ2-7; 7 positions match TRBD1. CDR1 LGHNA and CDR2 YNFKEQ come from the germline V gene. The trim removed 1 base at V and 4 bases at J, leaving 13 bases unmatched. This CDR3 is built from 17 residues.

The CDR3 DNA sequence: TGTGCCAGCAGCTTTTATTCACAGGGGGCCGGGCAGCCCCAGCATTTT. Its protein product is CASSFYSQGAGQPQHF. The J gene is TRBJ1-5, the V gene TRBV7-8; TRBD1 matches at 9 bases. Germline values: CDR1 SGHVS, CDR2 FQNEAQ. The CDR3 extends over 16 amino acids. The V and J ends lost 3 bases and 7 bases, in that order; junction bases with no gene match: 10. Complete variable domain (other parts from reference TRBV7-8 and TRBJ1-5): GAGVSQSPRYKVAKRGQDVALRCDPISGHVSLFWYQQALGQGPEFLTYFQNEAQLDKSGLPSDRFFAERPEGSVSTLKIQRTQQEDSAVYLCASSFYSQGAGQPQHFGDGTRLSIL.

The genes are TRBV15 and TRBJ2-3; 15 bases align to TRBD2. Germline lookup yields CDR1 LNHNV and CDR2 YYDKDF (reference sequence). Trimming took 5 bases from V and 3 from J; bases not matched to a gene: 9. CDR3 length: 18 residues. The DNA of the CDR3 is TGTGCCACCAGCTTCCCCGGGACTAGCGGGAGGAGGACAGATACGCAGTATTTT. This translates into CATSFPGTSGRRTDTQYF.

This clone was seen once. V and J are TRBV11-2 and TRBJ2-1, with TRBD2 matching 11 bases. Germline CDR1 and CDR2: SGHAT and FQNNGV. Germline trimming cut 5 bases from V and 8 bases from J; bases unmatched to any gene: 11. The CDR3 has 16 residues. In DNA, the CDR3 is TGTGCCAGCAGCGGCAAAGCACTAGCGGGAGTTGATGAGCAGTTCTTC. Its translation: CASSGKALAGVDEQFF.

The gene calls are TRBV12-1 and TRBJ2-7; TRBD2, the table's D call, lacks a check against the DNA. TRBV12-1 is a recognized pseudogene. The CDR3 runs to 11 residues. The CDR3 coding sequence is TGTGCCAGCAGTTTGAGGGTCGAGCAGTACTTC. Encoded protein: CASSLRVEQYF.

J is TRBJ1-3 and V is TRBV19; no clear D gene. The germline V gene has CDR1 LNHDA and CDR2 SQIVND (reference sequence). Trimming removed 8 bases at V and 3 bases at J, with 11 bases between. The CDR3 is 13 residues long. The CDR3 nucleotides are TGTGCCAGTGTCCCCGGGTTTGGAAACACCATATATTTT. Amino acid sequence: CASVPGFGNTIYF. Full variable domain (rest looked up from reference TRBV19 and TRBJ1-3): DGGITQSPKYLFRKEGQNVTLSCEQNLNHDAMYWYRQDPGQGLRLIYYSQIVNDFQKGDIAEGYSVSREKKESFPLTVTSAQKNPTAFYLCASVPGFGNTIYFGEGSWLTVV.

This rearrangement joins TRBV27 to TRBJ2-7, with a tentative D call TRBD1 (6 bases). The CDR3 extends over 15 amino acids. In germline, CDR1 is MNHEY, CDR2 SMNVEV (reference sequence). V lost 3 bases, J lost 6 bases, and 18 bases lay in between. The CDR3 spells CASSFTGTPPGEQYF. The CDR3 DNA is TGTGCCAGCAGTTTCACCGGGACACCGCCGGGCGAGCAGTACTTC.

The V gene is TRBV15, the J gene TRBJ1-2; no reliable D call. V dropped 1 base and J dropped 6 bases, with 9 bases sitting between them. CDR3 length: 13 residues. Germline V CDR1 and CDR2: LNHNV, YYDKDF (reference sequence). The CDR3 here is CATSRGAAHGYTF. CDR3 nucleotide sequence: TGTGCCACCAGCAGAGGGGCAGCCCATGGCTACACCTTC.

V is TRBV27 and J is TRBJ1-5; 7 bases map to TRBD1. The CDR3 sequence is 17 residues long. Germline loops: CDR1 MNHEY, CDR2 SMNVEV (reference sequence). Unmatched junction bases numbered 8, after V lost 3 bases and J lost 0 bases. CDR3 sequence (DNA): TGTGCCAGCAGTTTCCCGACAGGGCCGGATAGCAATCAGCCCCAGCATTTT. It is translated as CASSFPTGPDSNQPQHF.

This chain joins TRBV5-8 and TRBJ2-5; perhaps TRBD2 as D (7 bases). Germline CDR1 SGHTS, CDR2 YDEGEE. This CDR3 has 16 amino acids. V was shortened by 4 bases and J by 0 bases, with 16 bases between the two germline ends. In DNA form, the CDR3 reads TGTGCCAGCAGCCGGGGGCACCTAGCGGACCAAGAGACCCAGTACTTC. Translated, it gives CASSRGHLADQETQYF.

The chain has TRBV13 and TRBJ1-2; a weak D match, TRBD1 (6 bases). Germline CDR1 reads PRHDT; CDR2 reads FYEKMQ (reference sequence). The CDR3 is 13 residues long. V lost 6 bases and J lost 7, with 15 bases in between. In DNA form, the CDR3 reads TGTGCCAGCAGTTCAAGGGGGGGCAGTGGCTACACCTTC. Translated, it gives CASSSRGGSGYTF.